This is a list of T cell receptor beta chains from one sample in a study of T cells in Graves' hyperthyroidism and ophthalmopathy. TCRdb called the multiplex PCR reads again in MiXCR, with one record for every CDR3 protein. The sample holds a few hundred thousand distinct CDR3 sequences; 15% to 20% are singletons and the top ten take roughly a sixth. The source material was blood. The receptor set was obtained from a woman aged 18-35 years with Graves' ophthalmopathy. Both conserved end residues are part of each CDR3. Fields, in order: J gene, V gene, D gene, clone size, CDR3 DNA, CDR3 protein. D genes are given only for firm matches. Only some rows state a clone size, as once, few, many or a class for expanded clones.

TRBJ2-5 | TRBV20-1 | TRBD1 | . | TGCAGTGCGAGTACAGGGGGCCACCAAGAGACCCAGTACTTC | CSASTGGHQETQYF
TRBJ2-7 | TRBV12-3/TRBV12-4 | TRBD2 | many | TGTGCCAGCAGTTTCACTAGCGGGAGGGTGCTGTACGAGCAGTACTTC | CASSFTSGRVLYEQYF
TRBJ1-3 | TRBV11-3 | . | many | TGTGCCAGCAGCTTAGATGCCGGTTACTCTGGAAACACCATATATTTT | CASSLDAGYSGNTIYF
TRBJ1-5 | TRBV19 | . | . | TGTGCCAGTAGTATACTCGGAAAGTTGGACAATCAGCCCCAGCATTTT | CASSILGKLDNQPQHF
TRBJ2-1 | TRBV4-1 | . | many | TGCGCCAGCAGCCAATTCCGGGACTCCTCCTACAATGAGCAGTTCTTC | CASSQFRDSSYNEQFF
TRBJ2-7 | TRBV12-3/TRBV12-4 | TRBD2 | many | TGTGCCAGCAGCCTCGCGCGGGGGTGGCCCTACGAGCAGTACTTC | CASSLARGWPYEQYF
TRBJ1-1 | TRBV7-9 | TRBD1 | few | TGTGCCAGCAGCCTTAGCTTGGACAGGGGGCAGGGTGAAGCTTTCTTT | CASSLSLDRGQGEAFF
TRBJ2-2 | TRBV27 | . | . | TGTGCCAGCAGTTTATGGGGCAGGAACACCGGGGAGCTGTTTTTT | CASSLWGRNTGELFF
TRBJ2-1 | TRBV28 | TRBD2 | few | TGTGCCAGCAGCTTTAGCGGGTTTCTGAATGAGCAGTTCTTC | CASSFSGFLNEQFF
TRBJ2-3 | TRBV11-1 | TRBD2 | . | TGTGCCAGCAGCCAATCGGTGGCGGGAGGATTAATCACAGATACGCAGTATTTT | CASSQSVAGGLITDTQYF
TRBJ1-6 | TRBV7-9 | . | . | TGTGCCAGCAGCTCCGACCTTGGCTCCTATAATTCACCCCTCCACTTT | CASSSDLGSYNSPLHF
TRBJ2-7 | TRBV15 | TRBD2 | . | TGTGCCATCGGGGGGGGCCACGAGCAGTACTTC | CAIGGGHEQYF
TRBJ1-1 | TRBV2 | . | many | TGTGCCAGCAGTGAGCAGGGGAGGACTGAAGCTTTCTTT | CASSEQGRTEAFF
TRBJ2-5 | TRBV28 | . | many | TGTGCCAGCAGCGAGGGACTGCCGAAGGAGACCCAGTACTTC | CASSEGLPKETQYF
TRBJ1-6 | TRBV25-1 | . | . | TGTGCCAGCAGCCTGACTTCATCAGGGGCACCCCTCCACTTT | CASSLTSSGAPLHF
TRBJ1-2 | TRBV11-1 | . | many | TGTGCCAGCAGCTCCTGGGCGACAGGATACTATGGCTACACCTTC | CASSSWATGYYGYTF
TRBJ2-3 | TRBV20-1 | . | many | TGCAGTGCTCCAAGGGGAGGATTCACAGATACGCAGTATTTT | CSAPRGGFTDTQYF
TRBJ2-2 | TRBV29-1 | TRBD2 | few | TGCAGCGTTGAAGATGACGGGAGGTACACCGGGGAGCTGTTTTTT | CSVEDDGRYTGELFF
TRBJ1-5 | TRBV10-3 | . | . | TGTGCCATCAGTGAGTCGAACCAGCCCCAGCATTTT | CAISESNQPQHF
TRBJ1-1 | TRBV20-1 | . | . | TGCAGTGCCATACTAGCTGAAGCTTTCTTT | CSAILAEAFF
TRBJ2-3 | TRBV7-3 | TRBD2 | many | TGTGCCAGCAGCCCCGGGACTAGCGGGAGTACGCAGTATTTT | CASSPGTSGSTQYF
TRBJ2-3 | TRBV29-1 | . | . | TGCAGCGTTGGGGGTGTTTTCTCCACAGATACGCAGTATTTT | CSVGGVFSTDTQYF
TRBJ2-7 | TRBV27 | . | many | TGTGCCAGCAGTAAAGCGGACTCCTACGAGCAGTACTTC | CASSKADSYEQYF
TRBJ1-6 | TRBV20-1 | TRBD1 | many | TGCAGTGCTAGAGCCCCCGGGACAGATAATTCACCCCTCCACTTT | CSARAPGTDNSPLHF
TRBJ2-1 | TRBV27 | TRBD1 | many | TGTGCCAGCAGTCCCTTCACAGGGGCGTCCTACAATGAGCAGTTCTTC | CASSPFTGASYNEQFF
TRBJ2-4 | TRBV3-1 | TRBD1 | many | TGTGCCAGCAGCCAACCGGGACAGGGGTTTCAGTACTTC | CASSQPGQGFQYF
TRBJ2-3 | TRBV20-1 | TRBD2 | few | TGCAGTGCCCTAAGGGGTAGCGGGGCAGATACGCAGTATTTT | CSALRGSGADTQYF
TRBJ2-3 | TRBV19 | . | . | TGTGCCACCAGGGCGGAAGATACGCAGTATTTT | CATRAEDTQYF
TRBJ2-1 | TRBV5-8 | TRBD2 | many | TGTGCCAGCAGCTCGGGGACTAGAAATGGTAATGAGCAGTTCTTC | CASSSGTRNGNEQFF
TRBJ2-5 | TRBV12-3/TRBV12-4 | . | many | TGTGCCAGCAGCCCCAACAGGGGGGGGGGCGAAGAGACCCAGTACTTC | CASSPNRGGGEETQYF
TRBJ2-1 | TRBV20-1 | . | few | TGCAGTGCTAGGGGGGGCAGGGGGGTGAATGAGCAGTTCTTC | CSARGGRGVNEQFF
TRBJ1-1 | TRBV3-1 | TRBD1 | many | TGTGCCAGCAGCCCGGGGACAGTTATGAACACTGAAGCTTTCTTT | CASSPGTVMNTEAFF
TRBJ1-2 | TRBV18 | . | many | TGTGCCAGCTCACCACCGTTCGGCATTGGGGGCTACACCTTC | CASSPPFGIGGYTF
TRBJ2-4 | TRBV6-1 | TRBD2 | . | TGTGCCAGCAGTGAAGTGGGGTCTAGCGGGGAGCGGAGAAACATTCAGTACTTC | CASSEVGSSGERRNIQYF
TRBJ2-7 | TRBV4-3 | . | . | TGCGCCAGCAGCCAAGATGTAGGGCAGGTCGGATACGAGCAGTACTTC | CASSQDVGQVGYEQYF
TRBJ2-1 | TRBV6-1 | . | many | TGTGCCAGCAGTGGAGACAGGAGCTCCTACAATGAGCAGTTCTTC | CASSGDRSSYNEQFF
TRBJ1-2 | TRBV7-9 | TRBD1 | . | TGTGCCAGCAGCGCCGCTTTGGGACAGGGGAGCTATGGCTACACCTTC | CASSAALGQGSYGYTF
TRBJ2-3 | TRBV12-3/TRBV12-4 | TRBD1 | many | TGTGCCAGCAGCCCAGGGGACAGCCGGAGTGGGCAGTATTTT | CASSPGDSRSGQYF
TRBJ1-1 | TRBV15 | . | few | TGTGCCACCAGCAGATCGGGGGGGCTCACTGAAGCTTTCTTT | CATSRSGGLTEAFF
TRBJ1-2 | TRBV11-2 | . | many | TGTGCCAGCAGCCCCGGGACTTATGGCTACACCTTC | CASSPGTYGYTF
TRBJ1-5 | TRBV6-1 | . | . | TGTGCCAGCAGTCAATGGACCCAAAACCGGCCTCAGCCCCAGCATTTT | CASSQWTQNRPQPQHF